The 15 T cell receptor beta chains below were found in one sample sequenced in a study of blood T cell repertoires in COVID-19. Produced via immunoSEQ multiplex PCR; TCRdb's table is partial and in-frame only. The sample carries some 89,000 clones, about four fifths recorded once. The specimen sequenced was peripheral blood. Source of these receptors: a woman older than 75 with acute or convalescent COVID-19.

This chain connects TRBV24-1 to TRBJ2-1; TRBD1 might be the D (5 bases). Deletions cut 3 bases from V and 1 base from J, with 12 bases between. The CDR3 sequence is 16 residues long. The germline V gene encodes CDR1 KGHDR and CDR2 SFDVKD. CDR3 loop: CATSDNGADSYNEQFF. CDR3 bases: TGTGCCACCAGTGATAATGGGGCGGATTCCTACAATGAGCAGTTCTTC.

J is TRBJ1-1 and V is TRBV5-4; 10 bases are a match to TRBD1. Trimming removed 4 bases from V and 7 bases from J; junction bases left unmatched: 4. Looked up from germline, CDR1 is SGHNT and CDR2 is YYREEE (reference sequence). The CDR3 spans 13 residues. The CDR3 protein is CASSVDRGLEAFF. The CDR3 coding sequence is TGTGCCAGCAGCGTTGACAGGGGGCTTGAAGCTTTCTTT.

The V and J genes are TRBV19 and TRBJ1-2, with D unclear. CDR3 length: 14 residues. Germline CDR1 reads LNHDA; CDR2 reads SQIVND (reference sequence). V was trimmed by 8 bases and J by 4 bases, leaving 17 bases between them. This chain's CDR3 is CASDEGRTLYGYTF. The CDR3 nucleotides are TGTGCCAGTGATGAAGGGAGGACCCTCTATGGCTACACCTTC.

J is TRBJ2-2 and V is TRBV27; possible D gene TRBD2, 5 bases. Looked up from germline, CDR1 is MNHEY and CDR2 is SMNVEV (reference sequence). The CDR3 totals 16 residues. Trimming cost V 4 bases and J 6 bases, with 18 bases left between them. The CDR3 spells CASSWSADLMAGELFF. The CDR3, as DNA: TGTGCCAGCAGTTGGTCAGCGGATTTGATGGCCGGGGAGCTGTTTTTT.

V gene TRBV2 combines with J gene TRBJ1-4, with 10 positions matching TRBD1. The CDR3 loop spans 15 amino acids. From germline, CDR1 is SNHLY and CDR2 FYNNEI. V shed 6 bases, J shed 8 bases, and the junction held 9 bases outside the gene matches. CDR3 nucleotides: TGTGCCAGCAGCCTACTGACAGGGGGCATAGAAAAACTGTTTTTT. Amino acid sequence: CASSLLTGGIEKLFF.

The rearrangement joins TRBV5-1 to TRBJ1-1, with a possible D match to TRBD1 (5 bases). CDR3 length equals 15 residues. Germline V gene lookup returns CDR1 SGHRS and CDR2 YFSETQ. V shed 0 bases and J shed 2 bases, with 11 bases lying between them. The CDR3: CASSLGDSRNTEAFF. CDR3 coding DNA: TGCGCCAGCAGCTTGGGAGACAGCCGTAACACTGAAGCTTTCTTT.

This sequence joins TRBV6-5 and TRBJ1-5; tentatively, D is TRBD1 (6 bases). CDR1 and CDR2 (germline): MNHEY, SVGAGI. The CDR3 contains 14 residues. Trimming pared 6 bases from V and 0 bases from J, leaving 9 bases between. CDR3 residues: CASRQGYSNQPQHF. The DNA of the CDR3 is TGTGCCAGCAGACAGGGATATAGCAATCAGCCCCAGCATTTT.

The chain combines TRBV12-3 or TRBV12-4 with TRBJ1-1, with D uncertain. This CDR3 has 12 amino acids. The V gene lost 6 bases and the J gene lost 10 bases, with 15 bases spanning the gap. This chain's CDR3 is CASRRAVTRAFF. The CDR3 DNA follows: TGTGCCAGCAGAAGAGCGGTGACCCGAGCTTTCTTT.

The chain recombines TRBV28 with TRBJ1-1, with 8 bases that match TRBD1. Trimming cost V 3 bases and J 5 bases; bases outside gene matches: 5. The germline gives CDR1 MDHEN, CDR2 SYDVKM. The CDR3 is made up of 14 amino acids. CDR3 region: CASSFPGGGTEAFF. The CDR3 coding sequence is TGTGCCAGCAGTTTCCCAGGGGGCGGGACTGAAGCTTTCTTT.

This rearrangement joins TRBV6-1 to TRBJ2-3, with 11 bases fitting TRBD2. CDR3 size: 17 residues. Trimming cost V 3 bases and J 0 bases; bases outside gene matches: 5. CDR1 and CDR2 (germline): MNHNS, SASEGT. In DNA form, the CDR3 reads TGTGCCAGCAGTGAGCGACTAGCGGGACTAAGCACAGATACGCAGTATTTT. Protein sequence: CASSERLAGLSTDTQYF.

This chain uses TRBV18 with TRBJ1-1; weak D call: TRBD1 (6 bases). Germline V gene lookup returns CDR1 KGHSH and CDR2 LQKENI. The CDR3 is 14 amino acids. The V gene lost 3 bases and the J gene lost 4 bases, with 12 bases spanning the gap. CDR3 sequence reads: CASSPLQGTTEAFF. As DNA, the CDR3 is TGTGCCAGCTCACCCCTACAGGGTACCACTGAAGCTTTCTTT.

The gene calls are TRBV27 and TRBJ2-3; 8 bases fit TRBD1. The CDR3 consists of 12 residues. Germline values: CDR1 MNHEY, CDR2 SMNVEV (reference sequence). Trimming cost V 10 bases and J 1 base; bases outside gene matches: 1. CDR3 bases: TGTGCCAAGACAGGGGGCACAGATACGCAGTATTTT. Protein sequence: CAKTGGTDTQYF.

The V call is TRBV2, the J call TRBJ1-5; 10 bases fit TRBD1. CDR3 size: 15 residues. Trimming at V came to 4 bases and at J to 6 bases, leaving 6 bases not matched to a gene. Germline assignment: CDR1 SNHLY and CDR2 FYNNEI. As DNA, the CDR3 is TGTGCCAGCAGTGGGGGACAGGGGAAGGGTCAGCCCCAGCATTTT. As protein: CASSGGQGKGQPQHF.

The CDR3 loop reads CASSQRALTGGDEQYF. The CDR3 DNA follows: TGTGCCAGCAGCCAAAGAGCGCTGACAGGGGGCGACGAGCAGTACTTC. The rearrangement uses TRBV5-6 and TRBJ2-7; 10 nucleotides line up with TRBD1. The V and J ends lost 4 bases and 5 bases, in that order; junction bases with no gene match: 12. This CDR3 is 16 amino acids long. Germline V gene data show CDR1 as SGHDT and CDR2 as YYEEEE.

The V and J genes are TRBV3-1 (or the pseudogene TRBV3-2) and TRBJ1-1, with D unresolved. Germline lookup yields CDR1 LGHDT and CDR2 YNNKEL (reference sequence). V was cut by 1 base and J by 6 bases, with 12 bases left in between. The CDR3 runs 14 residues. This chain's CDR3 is CASSQGSARAEAFF. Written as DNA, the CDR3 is TGTGCCAGCAGCCAAGGAAGTGCACGGGCTGAAGCTTTCTTT.